The T cell receptor (beta chain) under discussion was sequenced for a study of T cell responses to AZD1222 COVID-19 vaccine. The CDR3 sequence is 15 residues long. The V and J ends lost 2 bases and 4 bases, in that order; junction bases with no gene match: 2. Germline V lookup: CDR1 SGHAT, CDR2 FQNNGV. TCRdb's copy holds only in-frame clones and misses some; the assay was immunoSEQ multiplex PCR. The data contain some 120,000 clones, 75% to 95% of them singletons. Only one count was recorded for this clone. Other DNA sequences of this sample code for an identical CDR3. This receptor was identified in an adult who received the MenACWY meningococcal vaccine as a control. The source was peripheral blood, collected 28 days after the second dose of the MenACWY control vaccine. The V gene is TRBV11-2, the J gene TRBJ2-5; 12 nucleotides agree with TRBD2. The CDR3 loop reads CASSLLAGGRETQYF. In nucleotides, the CDR3 is TGTGCCAGCAGCTTACTAGCGGGGGGGCGAGAGACCCAGTACTTC.